These T cell receptor beta chains were read from a single sample in a study of cytomegalovirus exposure and HLA in healthy donors. Assay: immunoSEQ multiplex PCR; the TCRdb copy retains only in-frame clones and omits some. The table lists some 86,000 clones, 93% of them singletons. Material: PBMCs. The receptor set was obtained from a woman in her twenties or thirties in good health and CMV-seronegative. The CDR3 runs from the conserved cysteine through the conserved F or W. The D gene is left open where the match is weak. The size field is filled for only some rows; it gives once, few, many or a size class.

. TRBJ1-2 TRBV5-8 . TGTGCCAGCAGCTTCATAGACAGGAGGAACTATGGCTACACCTTC CASSFIDRRNYGYTF
. TRBJ1-5 TRBV23-1 . TGCGCCAGCAGTCAATCAACGGACACCGAGGCCGATCAGCCCCAGCATTTT CASSQSTDTEADQPQHF
. TRBJ1-3 TRBV7-8 TRBD1 TGTGCCAGCAGCCGGCGACAGGGGGGCTTGGAGGACACCATATATTTT CASSRRQGGLEDTIYF
. TRBJ1-5 TRBV5-5 . TGTGCCAGCAGCTTGATTGGAGGCAATCAGCCCCAGCATTTT CASSLIGGNQPQHF
. TRBJ2-5 TRBV6-1 . TGTGCCAGCAAACCTGGAGGGTGGGAGACCCAGTACTTC CASKPGGWETQYF
. TRBJ1-2 TRBV27 TRBD1 TGTGCCAGCAGTTCCTGGACAGGCGACTATGGCTACACCTTC CASSSWTGDYGYTF
. TRBJ2-3 TRBV29-1 TRBD1 TGCAGCGTTCCCCGACAGGGGCCTGGCACAGATACGCAGTATTTT CSVPRQGPGTDTQYF
. TRBJ1-2 TRBV6-6 . TGTGCCAGCAACGAGGGCGGCTATGGCTACACCTTC CASNEGGYGYTF
. TRBJ2-1 TRBV5-1 TRBD2 TGCGCCAGCAGCTTCGCGGGACTAGCGGGAGAGGAGCAGTTCTTC CASSFAGLAGEEQFF
. TRBJ1-2 TRBV5-1 TRBD1 TGCGCCAGCAGCTTGTCGGTACGCCAGGGGGCGATGGGGACCTTC CASSLSVRQGAMGTF
. TRBJ2-7 TRBV7-2 TRBD1 TGTGCCAGCAGCTTTGGAGGGACAGGAGGCTACGAGCAGTACTTC CASSFGGTGGYEQYF
. TRBJ2-1 TRBV11-3 TRBD2 TGTGCCAGCAGCAAGGGTAGCGGGAGGTCCTACAATGAGCAGTTCTTC CASSKGSGRSYNEQFF
. TRBJ2-3 TRBV5-4 TRBD2 TGTGCCAGCAGCTTGGGACTAGCGGGAGGGCCCGTAGATACGCAGTATTTT CASSLGLAGGPVDTQYF
. TRBJ2-7 TRBV6-5 . TGTGCTACGGGTAACTACGAGCAGTACTTC CATGNYEQYF
. TRBJ1-3 TRBV7-9 . TGTGCCAGCAGCCTCCCTACTCCCCTGACAGGCTCTGGAAACACCATATATTTT CASSLPTPLTGSGNTIYF
few TRBJ1-2 TRBV7-2 TRBD1 TGTGCCAGCAGGATTACAGGGGCTCCCCCGAACTATGGCTACACCTTC CASRITGAPPNYGYTF
. TRBJ2-1 TRBV11-1 TRBD1 TGTGCCAGCAGCCGGGACAGGGTTTCCTACAATGAGCAGTTCTTC CASSRDRVSYNEQFF
. TRBJ1-2 TRBV10-3 TRBD1 TGTGCCATCAGTGAGTTGGCAGGGGGCAAGTCTGGCTACACCTTC CAISELAGGKSGYTF
once TRBJ1-1 TRBV5-8 . TGTGCCAGCACCTATACAGGTAACACTGAAGCTTTCTTT CASTYTGNTEAFF
once TRBJ2-1 TRBV4-1 TRBD2 TGCGCCAGCAGCCACGGCGGGAGGGCCTTCAATGAGCAGTTCTTC CASSHGGRAFNEQFF
. TRBJ2-3 TRBV5-1 TRBD1 TGCGCCAGCAGCTTGGGACAGGGGGGAGATACGCAGTATTTT CASSLGQGGDTQYF
. TRBJ1-2 TRBV4-1 . TGCGCCAGCAGCCGGCTTTTTGTAGGGGTTGTTGGCTATGGCTACACCTTC CASSRLFVGVVGYGYTF
. TRBJ1-5 TRBV2 . TGTGCCAGCACCCTGGGCAGGGGCAATCAGCCCCAGCATTTT CASTLGRGNQPQHF